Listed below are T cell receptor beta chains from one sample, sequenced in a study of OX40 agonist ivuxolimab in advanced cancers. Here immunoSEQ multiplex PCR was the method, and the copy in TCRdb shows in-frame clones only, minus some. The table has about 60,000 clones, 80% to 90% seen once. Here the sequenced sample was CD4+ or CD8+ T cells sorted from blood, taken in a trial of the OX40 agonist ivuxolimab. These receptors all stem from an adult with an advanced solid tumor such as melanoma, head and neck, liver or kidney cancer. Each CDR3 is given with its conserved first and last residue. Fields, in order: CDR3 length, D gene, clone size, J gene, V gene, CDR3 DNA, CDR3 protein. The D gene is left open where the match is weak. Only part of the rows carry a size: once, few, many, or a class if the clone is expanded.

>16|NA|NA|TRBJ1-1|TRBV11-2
TGTGCCAGCAGCTTAGACCAAAGGGGAGGGAACACTGAAGCTTTCTTT
CASSLDQRGGNTEAFF
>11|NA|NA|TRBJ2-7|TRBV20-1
TGCAGTGCTAGTCTGGGGGCCGAGCAGTACTTC
CSASLGAEQYF
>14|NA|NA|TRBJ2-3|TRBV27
TGTGCCAGCAGTTTAGGGGATGTCTCAAATACGCAGTATTTT
CASSLGDVSNTQYF
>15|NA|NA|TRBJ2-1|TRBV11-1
TGTGCCAGCAGCTTAGCACAGGGTGGCTACAATGAGCAGTTCTTC
CASSLAQGGYNEQFF
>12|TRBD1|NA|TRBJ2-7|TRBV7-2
TGTGCCAGCAGCCGGGGACAGGGGGAGCAGTACTTC
CASSRGQGEQYF
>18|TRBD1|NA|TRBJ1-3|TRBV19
TGTGCCAGTAGTATCCGGACAGGGGGCCCGAACTCTGGAAACACCATATATTTT
CASSIRTGGPNSGNTIYF
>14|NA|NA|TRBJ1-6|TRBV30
TGTGCCTGGTTGGATGGGGGTGTGAGTTCACCCCTCCACTTT
CAWLDGGVSSPLHF
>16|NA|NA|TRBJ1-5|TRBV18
TGTGCCAGCTCTCTTGTCCGGGCTCTGGGCAATCAGCCCCAGCATTTT
CASSLVRALGNQPQHF
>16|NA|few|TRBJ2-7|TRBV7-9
TGTGCCAGCAGCCGTCAGGGCCTCACTCTCCGGGACGAGCAGTACTTC
CASSRQGLTLRDEQYF
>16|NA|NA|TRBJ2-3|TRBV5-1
TGCGCCAGCAGCCCTCCCACTACTATTAGCACAGATACGCAGTATTTT
CASSPPTTISTDTQYF
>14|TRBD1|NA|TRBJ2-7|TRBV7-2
TGTGCCAGCAGCCCGACAGGGAACTCCTACGAGCAGTACTTC
CASSPTGNSYEQYF
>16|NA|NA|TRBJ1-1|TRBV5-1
TGCGCCAGCAGCTGGGGGACGGGGACCCCGGACACTGAAGCTTTCTTT
CASSWGTGTPDTEAFF
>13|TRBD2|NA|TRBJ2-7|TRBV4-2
TGTGCCAGCAAAACTAGCGGGACCTACGAGCAGTACTTC
CASKTSGTYEQYF
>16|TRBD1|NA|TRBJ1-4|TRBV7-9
TGTGCCAGCAGCTCACCGGGACAGGGGTCATCGGAAAAACTGTTTTTT
CASSSPGQGSSEKLFF
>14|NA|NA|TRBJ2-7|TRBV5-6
TGTGCCAGCAATACCGGGGGGCTCCCCTACGAGCAGTACTTC
CASNTGGLPYEQYF
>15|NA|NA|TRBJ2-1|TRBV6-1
TGTGCCAGCAGTGAGCGGACCCAGGCGGGCAATGAGCAGTTCTTC
CASSERTQAGNEQFF
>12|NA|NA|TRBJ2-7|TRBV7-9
TGTGCCAGCAGCAGCCCGGACAGCCAGCAGTACTTC
CASSSPDSQQYF
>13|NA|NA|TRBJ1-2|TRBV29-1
TGCAGCGTCAACTTGGACGGTTACTATGGCTACACCTTC
CSVNLDGYYGYTF
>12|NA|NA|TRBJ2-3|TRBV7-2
TGTGCCAGCAGCTTAGGGGTGGATACGCAGTATTTT
CASSLGVDTQYF
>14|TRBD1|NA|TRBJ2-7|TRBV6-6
TGTGCCAGCAGTTACGACGGGACAGGGAAGGGGCAGTACTTC
CASSYDGTGKGQYF
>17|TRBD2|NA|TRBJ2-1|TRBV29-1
TGCAGCGTTCCCCTGACTAGCGGGGGGACCTCCTACAATGAGCAGTTCTTC
CSVPLTSGGTSYNEQFF
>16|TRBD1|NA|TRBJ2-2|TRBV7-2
TGTGCCAGCAGCCCTCCCGGGACAGTGAACACCGGGGAGCTGTTTTTT
CASSPPGTVNTGELFF
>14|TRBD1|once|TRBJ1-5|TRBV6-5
TGTGCCATCCGGGACAGACTTTCCAATCAGCCCCAGCATTTT
CAIRDRLSNQPQHF
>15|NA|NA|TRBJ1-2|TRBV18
TGTGCCAGCTCACCAGGCCGGGTCCCTACTTTGGGCTACACCTTC
CASSPGRVPTLGYTF
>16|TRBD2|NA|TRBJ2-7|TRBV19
TGTGCCAGTAGTATATCGGGGACTAGCGGATCCTACGAGCAGTACTTC
CASSISGTSGSYEQYF
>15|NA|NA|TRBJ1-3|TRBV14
TGTGCCAGCAGCCCCCGGACATACTCTGGAAACACCATATATTTT
CASSPRTYSGNTIYF
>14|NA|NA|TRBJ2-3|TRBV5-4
TGTGCCAGCAGCTTAAACAGGGCTGCAGATACGCAGTATTTT
CASSLNRAADTQYF
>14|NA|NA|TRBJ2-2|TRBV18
TGTGCCAGCTCACCACCTTCGAACACCGGGGAGCTGTTTTTT
CASSPPSNTGELFF
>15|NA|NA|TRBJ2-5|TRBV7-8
TGTGCCAGCAGCTTAGTCGTGGACAGACAAGAGACCCAGTACTTC
CASSLVVDRQETQYF
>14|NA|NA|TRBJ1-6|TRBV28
TGTGCCAGCAGCTTTAGGACGACCTATTCACCCCTCCACTTT
CASSFRTTYSPLHF
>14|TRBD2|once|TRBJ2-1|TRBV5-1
TGCGCCAGCGAAAGTGAGGGAGGGCTTTCTGAGCAGTTCTTC
CASESEGGLSEQFF
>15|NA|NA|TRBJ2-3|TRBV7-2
TGTGCCAGCAGCTTACGACGGTCTAGCACAGATACGCAGTATTTT
CASSLRRSSTDTQYF
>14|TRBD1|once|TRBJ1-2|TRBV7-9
TGTGCCAGCAGCTTGGACAGGGGGTTACTTGGCTACACCTTC
CASSLDRGLLGYTF
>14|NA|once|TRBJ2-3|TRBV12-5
TGTGCTAGTGGTTTGACCGGCAGGGAATATACGCAGTATTTT
CASGLTGREYTQYF
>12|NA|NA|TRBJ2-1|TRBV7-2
TGTGCCAGCCTTAAGGGGGGGGATGAGCAGTTCTTC
CASLKGGDEQFF
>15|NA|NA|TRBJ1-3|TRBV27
TGTGCCAGCACCCCGTCGGGGGGCTCTGGAAACACCATATATTTT
CASTPSGGSGNTIYF
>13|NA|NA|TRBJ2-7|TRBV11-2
TGTGCCAGCAGCTTAGATCGAAAGACCGAGCAGTACTTC
CASSLDRKTEQYF
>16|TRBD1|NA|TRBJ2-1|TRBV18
TGTGCCAGCTCACCCCCTTCCGGACAGGGGGGTGATGAGCAGTTCTTC
CASSPPSGQGGDEQFF
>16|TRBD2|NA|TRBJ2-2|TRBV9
TGTGCCAGCAGCGTAGTAGCGGGGAGTACCGCCGGGGAGCTGTTTTTT
CASSVVAGSTAGELFF
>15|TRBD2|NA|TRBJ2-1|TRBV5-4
TGTGCCAGCAGCCCGAGCGGGGGAATTAACAATGAGCAGTTCTTC
CASSPSGGINNEQFF
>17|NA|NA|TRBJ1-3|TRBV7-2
TGTGCCAGCAGCTTAAGCTTGGGTGGAGGCTCTGGAAACACCATATATTTT
CASSLSLGGGSGNTIYF
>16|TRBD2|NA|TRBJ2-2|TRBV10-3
TGTGCCATCAGTGTCCTGGCGGGAGGAACCACCGGGGAGCTGTTTTTT
CAISVLAGGTTGELFF
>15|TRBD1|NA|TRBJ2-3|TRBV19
TGTGCCAGTAGTGCCCGGGACAGACGCACAGATACGCAGTATTTT
CASSARDRRTDTQYF